These T cell receptor beta chains were read from a single sample in a study of shared clonotypes between healthy human individuals. Clones were sequenced by immunoSEQ multiplex PCR, and TCRdb holds only the in-frame ones, with some missing. The sample shows over a million clones, roughly 96% of them seen only once. Material for sequencing was naive CD4+ T cells sorted from blood. These receptors were taken from a man aged 30 to 39 in good health. CDR3s include the opening cysteine and the closing phenylalanine or tryptophan. A D gene is named only where the DNA matches it firmly. Clone size is shown for a subset of rows, as once, few, many or a class of expanded clone.

clone_size d_call j_call v_call cdr3_aa cdr3_nt
NA NA TRBJ2-2 TRBV30 CAWSVMAIWTGELFF TGTGCCTGGAGTGTAATGGCGATTTGGACCGGGGAGCTGTTTTTT
NA NA TRBJ1-5 TRBV5-6 CASSSVGSYQPQHF TGTGCCAGCAGCTCGGTCGGCAGCTATCAGCCCCAGCATTTT
NA NA TRBJ2-1 TRBV7-8 CASSPLLSFYNEQFF TGTGCCAGCAGCCCCCTCTTGTCTTTTTACAATGAGCAGTTCTTC
NA NA TRBJ2-1 TRBV5-1 CASSLARGNEQFF TGCGCCAGCAGCTTGGCCCGCGGGAATGAGCAGTTCTTC
NA NA TRBJ2-1 TRBV6-5 CASSYSWHEQFF TGTGCCAGCAGTTACTCCTGGCATGAGCAGTTCTTC
once NA TRBJ1-2 TRBV5-1 CASSLLGISYGYTF TGCGCCAGCAGCTTGCTGGGGATTTCCTATGGCTACACCTTC
NA TRBD2 TRBJ2-3 TRBV7-6 CASSLVAGGLTDTQYF TGTGCCAGCAGCCTGGTAGCGGGAGGACTCACAGATACGCAGTATTTT
NA NA TRBJ2-7 TRBV19 CASRGAGSTYEQYF TGTGCCAGTAGAGGGGCAGGGTCGACCTACGAGCAGTACTTC
NA NA TRBJ2-5 TRBV11-3 CASSLTHQGQETQYF TGTGCCAGCAGCTTAACCCACCAGGGTCAAGAGACCCAGTACTTC
NA NA TRBJ2-2 TRBV10-3 CAISWREAPNTGELFF TGTGCCATCAGTTGGAGGGAGGCCCCGAACACCGGGGAGCTGTTTTTT
NA NA TRBJ2-3 TRBV6-1 CASNQANTDTQYF TGTGCCAGCAACCAGGCCAACACAGATACGCAGTATTTT
NA NA TRBJ1-1 TRBV18 CASSPLDRNTEAFF TGTGCCAGCTCACCACTCGACAGGAACACTGAAGCTTTCTTT
NA TRBD2 TRBJ2-7 TRBV4-1 CASSPSGGIISEQYF TGCGCCAGCAGCCCTAGCGGGGGTATTATCTCCGAGCAGTACTTC
NA NA TRBJ1-1 TRBV4-1 CASSQAAGTMNTEAFF TGCGCCAGCAGCCAAGCTGCAGGGACGATGAACACTGAAGCTTTCTTT
NA TRBD2 TRBJ2-5 TRBV10-3 CAIRTSGTEETQYF TGTGCCATCAGGACTAGCGGGACCGAAGAGACCCAGTACTTC
NA TRBD2 TRBJ2-1 TRBV18 CASSLGLAGVHEQFF TGTGCCAGCTCCCTAGGATTAGCGGGAGTCCATGAGCAGTTCTTC
NA TRBD2 TRBJ2-1 TRBV5-1 CASSLAVAGVTEQFF TGCGCCAGCAGCTTGGCGGTAGCGGGAGTAACTGAGCAGTTCTTC
NA TRBD1 TRBJ1-1 TRBV28 CAIGTGGLEKAFF TGTGCCATCGGAACAGGGGGCCTTGAGAAAGCTTTCTTT
NA TRBD2 TRBJ2-1 TRBV28 CASRGEGGMSSYNEQFF TGTGCCAGCAGAGGGGAGGGCGGGATGAGCTCCTACAATGAGCAGTTCTTC
NA TRBD2 TRBJ2-7 TRBV6-1 CASSTSGYYEQYF TGTGCCAGCAGTACTAGCGGGTACTACGAGCAGTACTTC
NA NA TRBJ2-7 TRBV4-2 CASSQEIPGTYEQYF TGTGCCAGCAGCCAAGAAATTCCGGGGACCTACGAGCAGTACTTC
NA NA TRBJ1-4 TRBV18 CASSPRGAVEKLFF TGTGCCAGCTCACCTCGCGGGGCAGTGGAAAAACTGTTTTTT
NA NA TRBJ1-4 TRBV4-1 CASSQDGPSKLFF TGCGCCAGCAGCCAAGATGGGCCGAGCAAACTGTTTTTT
NA TRBD2 TRBJ2-1 TRBV7-8 CASSFGLAGGNNEQFF TGTGCCAGCAGCTTTGGCCTAGCGGGAGGAAACAATGAGCAGTTCTTC
NA NA TRBJ2-7 TRBV18 CASSPGDRGEYEQYF TGTGCCAGCTCACCAGGGGACCGAGGTGAATACGAGCAGTACTTC
NA NA TRBJ2-7 TRBV27 CASRSQVTYEQYF TGTGCCAGCAGGTCGCAGGTTACCTACGAGCAGTACTTC
NA TRBD1 TRBJ1-5 TRBV28 CASSSGQGLGNQPQHF TGTGCCAGCAGTTCTGGACAGGGTCTGGGCAATCAGCCCCAGCATTTT
NA TRBD2 TRBJ2-3 TRBV18 CASSSGLADTDTQYF TGTGCCAGCTCATCCGGACTAGCTGACACAGATACGCAGTATTTT
NA TRBD1 TRBJ2-3 TRBV28 CASSLWGQGISKTDTQYF TGTGCCAGCAGTTTATGGGGACAGGGAATTTCAAAAACAGATACGCAGTATTTT